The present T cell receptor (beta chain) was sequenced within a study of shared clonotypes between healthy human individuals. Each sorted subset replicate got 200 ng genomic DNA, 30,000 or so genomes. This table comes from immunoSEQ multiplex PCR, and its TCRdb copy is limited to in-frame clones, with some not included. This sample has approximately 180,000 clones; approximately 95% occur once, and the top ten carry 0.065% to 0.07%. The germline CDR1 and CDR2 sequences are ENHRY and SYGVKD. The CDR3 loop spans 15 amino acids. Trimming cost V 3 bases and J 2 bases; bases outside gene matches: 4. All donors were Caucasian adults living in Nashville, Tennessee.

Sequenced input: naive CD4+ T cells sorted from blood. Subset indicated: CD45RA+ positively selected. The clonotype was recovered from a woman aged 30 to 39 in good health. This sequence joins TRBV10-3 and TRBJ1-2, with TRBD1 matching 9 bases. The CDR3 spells CAISDPGTGNYGYTF. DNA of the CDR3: TGTGCCATCAGTGACCCCGGGACAGGGAACTATGGCTACACCTTC.